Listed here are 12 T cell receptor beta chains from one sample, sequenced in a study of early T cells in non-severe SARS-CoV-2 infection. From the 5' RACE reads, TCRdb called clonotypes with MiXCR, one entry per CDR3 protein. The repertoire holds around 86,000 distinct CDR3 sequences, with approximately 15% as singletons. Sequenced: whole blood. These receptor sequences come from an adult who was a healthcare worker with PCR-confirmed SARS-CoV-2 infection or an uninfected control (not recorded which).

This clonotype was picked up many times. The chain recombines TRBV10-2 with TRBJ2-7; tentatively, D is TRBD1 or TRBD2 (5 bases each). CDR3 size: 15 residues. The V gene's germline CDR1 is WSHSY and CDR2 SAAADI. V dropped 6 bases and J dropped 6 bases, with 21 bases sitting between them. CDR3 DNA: TGCGCCAGCAGCGTCGGGGACCGAGGGGTGAGCGAGCAGTACGTC. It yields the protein CASSVGDRGVSEQYV.

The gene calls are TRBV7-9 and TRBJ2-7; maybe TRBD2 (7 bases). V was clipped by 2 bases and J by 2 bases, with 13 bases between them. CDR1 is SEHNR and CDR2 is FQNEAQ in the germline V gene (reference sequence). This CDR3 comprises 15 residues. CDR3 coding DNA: TGTGCCAGCAGCTTACGCGGGGGCTCCCCCTACGAGCAGTACGTC. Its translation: CASSLRGGSPYEQYV.

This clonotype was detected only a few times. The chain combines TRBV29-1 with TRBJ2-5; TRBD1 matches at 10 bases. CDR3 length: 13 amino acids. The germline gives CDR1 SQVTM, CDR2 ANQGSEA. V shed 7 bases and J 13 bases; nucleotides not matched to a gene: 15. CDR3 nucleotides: TGCAGCGCCGGGGACAGGGGCGAGGGGGTGCGGTACTTC. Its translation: CSAGDRGEGVRYF. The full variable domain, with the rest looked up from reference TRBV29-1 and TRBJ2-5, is SAVISQKPSRDICQRGTSLTIQCQVDSQVTMMFWYRQQPGQSLTLIATANQGSEATYESGFVIDKFPISRPNLTFSTLTVSNMSPEDSSIYLCSAGDRGEGVRYFGPGTRLLVL.

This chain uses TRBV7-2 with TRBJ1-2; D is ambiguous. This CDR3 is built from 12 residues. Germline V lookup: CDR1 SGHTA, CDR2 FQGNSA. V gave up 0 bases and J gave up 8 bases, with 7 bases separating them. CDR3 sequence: CASSLAEKGYTF. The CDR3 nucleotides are TGTGCCAGCAGCTTAGCGGAAAAAGGCTACACCTTC.

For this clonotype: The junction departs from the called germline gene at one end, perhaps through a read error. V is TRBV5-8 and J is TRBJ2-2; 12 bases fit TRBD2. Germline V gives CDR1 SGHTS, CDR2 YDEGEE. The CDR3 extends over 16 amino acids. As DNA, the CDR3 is TGTGTCAGCAGCACCGGGACTAGCGGGCACACCGGGGAGCTGTTTTTT. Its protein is CVSSTGTSGHTGELFF.

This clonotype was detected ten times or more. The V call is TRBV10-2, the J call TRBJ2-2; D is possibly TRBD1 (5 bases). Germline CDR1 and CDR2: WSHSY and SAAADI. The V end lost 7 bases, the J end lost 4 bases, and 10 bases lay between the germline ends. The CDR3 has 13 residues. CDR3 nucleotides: TGCGCCAGCACCCCCCAGGGCACCGGGGAGCTGTTTTTT. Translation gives CASTPQGTGELFF.

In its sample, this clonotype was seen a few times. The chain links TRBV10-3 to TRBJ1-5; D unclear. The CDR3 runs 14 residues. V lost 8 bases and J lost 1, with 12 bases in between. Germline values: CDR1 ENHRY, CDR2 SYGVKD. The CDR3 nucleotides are TGTGCCATCCGCCCGACTGAGAGCAATCAGCCCCAGCATTTT. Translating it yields CAIRPTESNQPQHF.

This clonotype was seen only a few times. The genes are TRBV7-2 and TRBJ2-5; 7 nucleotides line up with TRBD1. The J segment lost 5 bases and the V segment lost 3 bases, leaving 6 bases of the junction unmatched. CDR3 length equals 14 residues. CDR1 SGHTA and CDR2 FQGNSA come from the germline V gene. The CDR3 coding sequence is TGTGCCAGCAGCTTGGGGACAGCCAGGGAGACCCAGTACTTC. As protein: CASSLGTARETQYF.

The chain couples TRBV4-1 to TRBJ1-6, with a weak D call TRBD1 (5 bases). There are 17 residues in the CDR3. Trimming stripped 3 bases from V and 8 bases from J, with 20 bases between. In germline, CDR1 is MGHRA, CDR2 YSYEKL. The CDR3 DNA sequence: TGCGCCAGCAGCCAGGCTCCAGCGGACATTCTCCATTCACCCCTCCACTTT. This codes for CASSQAPADILHSPLHF.

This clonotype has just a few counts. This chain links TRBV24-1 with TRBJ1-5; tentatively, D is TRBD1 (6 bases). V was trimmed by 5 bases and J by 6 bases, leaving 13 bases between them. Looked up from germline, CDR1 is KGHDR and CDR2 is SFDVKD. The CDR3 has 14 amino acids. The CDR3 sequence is CATSGPGAFQPQHF. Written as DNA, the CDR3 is TGTGCCACCAGTGGGCCAGGGGCTTTTCAGCCCCAGCATTTT.

CDR3 residues: CASSSGTGPYEQYV. Here the CDR3 DNA reads TGTGCCAGCAGCTCCGGGACAGGGCCCTACGAGCAGTACGTC. V is TRBV7-2 and J is TRBJ2-7, with 9 bases fitting TRBD1. V shed 4 bases, J shed 2 bases, and the junction held 3 bases outside the gene matches. This CDR3 has 14 amino acids. Germline V gene lookup returns CDR1 SGHTA and CDR2 FQGNSA.

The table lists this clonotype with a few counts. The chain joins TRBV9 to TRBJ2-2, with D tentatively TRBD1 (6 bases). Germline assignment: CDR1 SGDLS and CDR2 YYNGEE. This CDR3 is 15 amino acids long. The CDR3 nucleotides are TGTGAGACAGCAGGGGATTCGTGGTACACCGGGGAGCTGTTTTTT. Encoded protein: CETAGDSWYTGELFF.